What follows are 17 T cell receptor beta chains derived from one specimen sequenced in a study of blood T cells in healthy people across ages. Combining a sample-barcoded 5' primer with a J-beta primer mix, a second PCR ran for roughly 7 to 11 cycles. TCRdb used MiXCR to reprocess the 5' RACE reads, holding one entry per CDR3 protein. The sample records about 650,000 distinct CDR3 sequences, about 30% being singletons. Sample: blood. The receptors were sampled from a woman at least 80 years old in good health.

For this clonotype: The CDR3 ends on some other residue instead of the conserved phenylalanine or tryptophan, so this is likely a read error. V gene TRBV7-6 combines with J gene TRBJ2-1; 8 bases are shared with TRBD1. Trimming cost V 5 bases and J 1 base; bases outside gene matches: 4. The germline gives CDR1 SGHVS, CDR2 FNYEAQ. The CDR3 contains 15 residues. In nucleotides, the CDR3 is TGTGCCAGCAGCCCCGACAGGGGTTCCTACAATGAGCAGTTCTAC. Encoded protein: CASSPDRGSYNEQFY.

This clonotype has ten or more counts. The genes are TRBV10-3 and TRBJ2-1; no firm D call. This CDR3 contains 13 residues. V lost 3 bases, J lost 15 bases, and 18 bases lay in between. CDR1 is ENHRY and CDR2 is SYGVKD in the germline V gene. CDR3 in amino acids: CAISEYERSIPFF. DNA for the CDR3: TGTGCCATCAGTGAATATGAGCGTAGCATTCCGTTCTTC.

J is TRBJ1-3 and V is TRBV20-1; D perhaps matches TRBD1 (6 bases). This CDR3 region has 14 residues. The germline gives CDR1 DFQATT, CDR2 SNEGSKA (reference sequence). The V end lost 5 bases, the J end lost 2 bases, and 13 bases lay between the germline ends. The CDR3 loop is CSAPRGSPGNTIYF. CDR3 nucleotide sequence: TGCAGTGCTCCCAGGGGATCGCCTGGAAACACCATATATTTT.

The CDR3 DNA reads TGCAGTGCTAGAGCATACGTTAGCTCCTACAATGAGCAGTTCTTC. Translated: CSARAYVSSYNEQFF. This chain joins TRBV20-1 and TRBJ2-1; D unresolved. This CDR3 spans 15 amino acids. The germline V gene encodes CDR1 DFQATT and CDR2 SNEGSKA (reference sequence). Trimming took off 1 base at V and 0 bases at J, with 10 bases between the two ends.

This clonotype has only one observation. This CDR3 is CASSSGMADTQYF. DNA of the CDR3: TGTGCCAGCAGCTCCGGTATGGCAGATACGCAGTATTTT. V gene TRBV7-2 combines with J gene TRBJ2-3; D is ambiguous. Trimming stripped 4 bases from V and 4 bases from J, with 9 bases between. Germline V gene data show CDR1 as SGHTA and CDR2 as FQGNSA. The CDR3 loop spans 13 amino acids.

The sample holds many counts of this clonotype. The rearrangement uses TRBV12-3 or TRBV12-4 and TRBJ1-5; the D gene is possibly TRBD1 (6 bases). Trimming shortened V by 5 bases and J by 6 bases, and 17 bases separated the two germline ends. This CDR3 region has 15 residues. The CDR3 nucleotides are TGTGCCAGCAGTGGCCGGGACCGGGGGCGTCAGCCCCAGCATTTT. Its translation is CASSGRDRGRQPQHF.

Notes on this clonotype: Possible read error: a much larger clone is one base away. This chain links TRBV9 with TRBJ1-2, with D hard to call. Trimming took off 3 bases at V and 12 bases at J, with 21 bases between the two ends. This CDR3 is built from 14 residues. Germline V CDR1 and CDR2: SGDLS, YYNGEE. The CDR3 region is CASSADGRVGGHTF. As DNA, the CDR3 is TGTGCCAGCAGCGCAGATGGGCGAGTTGGCGGCCACACCTTC.

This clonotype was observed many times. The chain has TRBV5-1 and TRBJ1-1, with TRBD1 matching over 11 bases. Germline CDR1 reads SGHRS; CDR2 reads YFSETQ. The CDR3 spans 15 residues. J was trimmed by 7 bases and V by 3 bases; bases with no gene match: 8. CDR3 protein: CASSSRGQGAIEAFF. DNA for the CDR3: TGCGCCAGCAGCTCGCGAGGACAGGGGGCGATTGAAGCTTTCTTT.

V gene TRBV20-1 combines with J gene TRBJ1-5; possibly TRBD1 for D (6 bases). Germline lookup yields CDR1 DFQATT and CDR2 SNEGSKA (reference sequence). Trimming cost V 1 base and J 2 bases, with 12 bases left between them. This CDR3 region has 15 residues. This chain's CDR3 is CSARGTGWGNQPQHF. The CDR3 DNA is TGCAGTGCTAGAGGCACAGGGTGGGGCAATCAGCCCCAGCATTTT.

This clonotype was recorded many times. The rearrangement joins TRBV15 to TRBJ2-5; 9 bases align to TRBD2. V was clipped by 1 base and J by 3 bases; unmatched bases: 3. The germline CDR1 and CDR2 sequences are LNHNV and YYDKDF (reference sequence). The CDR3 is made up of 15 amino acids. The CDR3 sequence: CATSRGASGEETQYF. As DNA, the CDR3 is TGTGCCACCAGCAGAGGGGCTAGCGGGGAAGAGACCCAGTACTTC. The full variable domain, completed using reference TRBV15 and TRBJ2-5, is DAMVIQNPRYQVTQFGKPVTLSCSQTLNHNVMYWYQQKSSQAPKLLFHYYDKDFNNEADTPDNFQSRRPNTSFCFLDIRSPGLGDTAMYLCATSRGASGEETQYFGPGTRLLVL.

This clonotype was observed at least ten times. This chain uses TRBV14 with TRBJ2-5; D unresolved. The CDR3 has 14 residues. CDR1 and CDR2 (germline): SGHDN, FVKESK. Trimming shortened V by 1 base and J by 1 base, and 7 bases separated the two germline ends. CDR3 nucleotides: TGTGCCAGCAGCCAAGCTCTCGTCCAAGAGACCCAGTACTTC. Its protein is CASSQALVQETQYF.

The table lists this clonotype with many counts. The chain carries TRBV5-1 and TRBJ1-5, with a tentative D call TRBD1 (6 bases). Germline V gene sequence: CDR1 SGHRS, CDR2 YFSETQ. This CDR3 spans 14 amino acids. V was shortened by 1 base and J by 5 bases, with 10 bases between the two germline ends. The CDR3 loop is CASSLSSGDQPQHF. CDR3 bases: TGCGCCAGCAGCTTGTCGTCAGGGGATCAGCCCCAGCATTTT.

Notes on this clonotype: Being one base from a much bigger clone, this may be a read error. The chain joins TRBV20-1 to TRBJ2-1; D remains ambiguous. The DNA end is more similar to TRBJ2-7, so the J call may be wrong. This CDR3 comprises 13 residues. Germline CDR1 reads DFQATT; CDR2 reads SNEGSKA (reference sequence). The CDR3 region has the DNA TGCAGTGCAACCACGGGCAGTCTGGGCGAGCAGTACTTC. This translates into CSATTGSLGEQYF.

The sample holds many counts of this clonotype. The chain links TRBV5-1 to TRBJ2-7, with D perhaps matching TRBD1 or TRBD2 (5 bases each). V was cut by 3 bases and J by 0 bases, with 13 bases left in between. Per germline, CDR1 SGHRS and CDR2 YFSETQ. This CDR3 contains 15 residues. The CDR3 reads CASSSGTEFSYEQYF. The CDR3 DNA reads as TGCGCCAGCAGCTCCGGGACGGAGTTCTCCTACGAGCAGTACTTC. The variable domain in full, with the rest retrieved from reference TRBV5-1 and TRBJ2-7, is KAGVTQTPRYLIKTRGQQVTLSCSPISGHRSVSWYQQTPGQGLQFLFEYFSETQRNKGNFPGRFSGRQFSNSRSEMNVSTLELGDSALYLCASSSGTEFSYEQYFGPGTRLTVT.

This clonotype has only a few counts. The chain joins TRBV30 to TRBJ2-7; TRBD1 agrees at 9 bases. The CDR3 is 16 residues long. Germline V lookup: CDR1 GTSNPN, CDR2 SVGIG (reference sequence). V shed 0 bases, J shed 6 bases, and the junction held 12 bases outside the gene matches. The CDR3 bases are TGTGCCTGGAGTGTTTTTATGGACAGGGGATCCCTCGAGCAGTACTTC. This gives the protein CAWSVFMDRGSLEQYF.

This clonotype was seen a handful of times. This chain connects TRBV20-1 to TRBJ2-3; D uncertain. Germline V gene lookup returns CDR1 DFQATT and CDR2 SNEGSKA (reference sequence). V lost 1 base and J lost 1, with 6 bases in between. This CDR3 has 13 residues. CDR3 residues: CSARGMGTDTQYF. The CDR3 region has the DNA TGCAGTGCTAGAGGGATGGGCACAGATACGCAGTATTTT.

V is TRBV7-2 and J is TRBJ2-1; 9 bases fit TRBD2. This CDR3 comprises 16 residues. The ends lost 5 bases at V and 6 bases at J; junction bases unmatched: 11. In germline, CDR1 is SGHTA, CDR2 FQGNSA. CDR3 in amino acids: CASSRRRAGGSNEQFF. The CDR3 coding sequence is TGTGCCAGCAGCAGGAGGCGAGCGGGAGGTTCCAATGAGCAGTTCTTC.